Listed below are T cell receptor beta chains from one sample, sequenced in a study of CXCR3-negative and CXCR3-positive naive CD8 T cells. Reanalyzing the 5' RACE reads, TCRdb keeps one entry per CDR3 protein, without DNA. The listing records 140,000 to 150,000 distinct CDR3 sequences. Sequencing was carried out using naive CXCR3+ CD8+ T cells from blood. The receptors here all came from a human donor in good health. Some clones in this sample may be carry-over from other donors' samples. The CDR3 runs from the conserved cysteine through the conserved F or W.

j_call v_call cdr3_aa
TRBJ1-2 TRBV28 CASSLPEGRGVEGYTF
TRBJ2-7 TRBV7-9 CASSLRAQPHEQYF
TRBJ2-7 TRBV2 CASSEGTSGGLTPYEQYF
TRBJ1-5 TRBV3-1 CASSQDHGTLQPQHF
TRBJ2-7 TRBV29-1 CSVRAGGPSEQYF
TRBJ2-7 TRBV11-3 CASSSLDSSYEQYF
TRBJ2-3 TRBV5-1 CASSLEAGGTDTQYF
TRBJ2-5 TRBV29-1 CSVEAPGGGVQETQYF
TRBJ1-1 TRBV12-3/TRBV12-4 CASTSQVNTEAFF
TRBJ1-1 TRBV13 CASSLRANTEAFF
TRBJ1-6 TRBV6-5 CASSYSTRGLSNSPLHF
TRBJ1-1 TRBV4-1 CASSQDPGQPNTEAFF
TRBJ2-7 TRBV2 CASKREPVIYEQYF
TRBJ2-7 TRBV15 CATSGREGGATYEQYF
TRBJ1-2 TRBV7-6 CASSGRQGSYGYTF
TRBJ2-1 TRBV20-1 CSAREPGTRWGDEQFF
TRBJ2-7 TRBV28 CASSFPGASGGYEQYF
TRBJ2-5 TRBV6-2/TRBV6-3 CASSSGIYGAETQYF
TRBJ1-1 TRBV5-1 CASTLEGNTEAFF
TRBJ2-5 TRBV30 CAWSVDGGYQETQYF
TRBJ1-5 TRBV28 CASSWTGSNQPQHF
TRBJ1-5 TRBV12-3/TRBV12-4 CASSPGQGVDQPQHF
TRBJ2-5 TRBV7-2 CASTSGGQETQYF
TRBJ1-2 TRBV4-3 CASSQDASSTYYGYTF
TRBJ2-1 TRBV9 CASSSRAGGWNEQFF
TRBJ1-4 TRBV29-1 CSVEDNNEKLFF
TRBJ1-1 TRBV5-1 CASSQKQGGTEAFF
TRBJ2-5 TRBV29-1 CSVGEGATQYF
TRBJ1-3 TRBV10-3 CAIREQGAYGNTIYF
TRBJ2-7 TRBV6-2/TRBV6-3 CASMGTPNYEQYF
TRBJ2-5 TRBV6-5 CASSLGLAEIQETQYF
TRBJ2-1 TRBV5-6 CASSSRSLTYNEQFF
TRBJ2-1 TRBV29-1 CSVGRGRDNEQFF
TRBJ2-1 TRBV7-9 CASSRATSGGENNEQFF
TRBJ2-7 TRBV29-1 CSVGSAYEQYF
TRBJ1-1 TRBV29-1 CSVEIPGESMNTEAFF
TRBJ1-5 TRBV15 CATGGEGLSNQPQHF
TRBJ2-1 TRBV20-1 CSARRPERHSSYNEQFF
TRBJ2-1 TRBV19 CASSSGGLDEQFF
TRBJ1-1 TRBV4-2 CASSQEGVTSRGTEAFF
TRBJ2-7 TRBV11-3 CASSLGFGGDYEQYF
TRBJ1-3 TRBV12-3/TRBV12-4 CASSFGDSGDSGNTIYF
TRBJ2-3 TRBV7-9 CASSFVVGGSTDTQYF
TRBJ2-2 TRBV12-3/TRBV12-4 CASSSPGTGELFF
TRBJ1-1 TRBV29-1 CSVGTLSEAFF
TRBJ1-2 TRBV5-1 CASSFDDGNYGYTF
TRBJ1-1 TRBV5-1 CSSSEGRVDTEAFF
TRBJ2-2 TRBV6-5 CASSLLPGLPLDGELFF
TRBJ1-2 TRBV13 CASSLGGTYTF
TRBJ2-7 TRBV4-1 CASSQGGDYEQYF
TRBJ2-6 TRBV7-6 CASSLPGDLSGANVLTF
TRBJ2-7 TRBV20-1 CSASGGSFYEQYF
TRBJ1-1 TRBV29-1 CSAVQGGTEAFF
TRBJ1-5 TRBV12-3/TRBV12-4 CASSSLAGYVSNQPQHF
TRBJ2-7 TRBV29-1 CSVELAGVEYEQYF
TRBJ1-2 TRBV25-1 CASSGPGHNYGYTF
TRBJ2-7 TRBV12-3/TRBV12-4 CASSLVNGYEQYF
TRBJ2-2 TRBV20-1 CSARAINTGELFF